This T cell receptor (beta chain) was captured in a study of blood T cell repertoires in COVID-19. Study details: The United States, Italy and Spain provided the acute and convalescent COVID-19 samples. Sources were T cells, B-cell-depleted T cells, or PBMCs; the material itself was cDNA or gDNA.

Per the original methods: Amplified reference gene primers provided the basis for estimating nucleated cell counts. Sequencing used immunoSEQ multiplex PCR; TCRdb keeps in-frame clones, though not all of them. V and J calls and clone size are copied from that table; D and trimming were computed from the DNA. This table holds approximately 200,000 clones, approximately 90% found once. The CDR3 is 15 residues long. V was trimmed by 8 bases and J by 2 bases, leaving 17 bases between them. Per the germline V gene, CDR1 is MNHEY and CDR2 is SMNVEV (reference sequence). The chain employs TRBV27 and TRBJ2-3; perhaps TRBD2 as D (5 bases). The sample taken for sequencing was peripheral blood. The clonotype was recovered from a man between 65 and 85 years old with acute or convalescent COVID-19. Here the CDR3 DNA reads TGTGCCAGCTCTTTGGGGAGACTATCCACAGATACGCAGTATTTT. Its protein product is CASSLGRLSTDTQYF.